This T cell receptor beta chain was recorded in a study of blood T cell repertoires in COVID-19. Study summary: From the United States, Italy and Spain came samples of acute and convalescent COVID-19. T cells, B-cell-depleted T cells, or PBMCs provided the cDNA or gDNA that served as material.

Authors' methods: Amplification with reference gene primers provided the estimates of nucleated cell counts. Generated by immunoSEQ multiplex PCR, the TCRdb table keeps only in-frame clones and is missing some. V, J and clone size are those of that table, while D and trimming were read from the DNA. The sample lists fewer than 150,000 clones, just under 85% seen once, with around 13% in the top ten. The CDR3 has 18 amino acids. Trimming removed 10 bases from V and 0 bases from J; junction bases left unmatched: 18. Germline CDR1 reads LNHDA; CDR2 reads SQIVND (reference sequence). This TCR was recovered from a human donor in a cohort sampled during active COVID-19. The sample consisted of peripheral blood. The chain employs TRBV19 and TRBJ1-5; 7 bases agree with TRBD1. CDR3 in DNA: TGTGCCAACAGACCGACAGGGACAGATTTTTATAGCAATCAGCCCCAGCATTTT. This sequence encodes CANRPTGTDFYSNQPQHF.